Below are 13 T cell receptor beta chains sequenced from a single sample in a study of PD-1 blockade in mismatch repair-deficient tumors. The assay was immunoSEQ multiplex PCR, and TCRdb's table has in-frame clones only and misses some. Here the sample spans about 63,000 clones, about 91% being singletons. The material was peripheral blood, obtained 52 weeks after starting pembrolizumab. These receptors came from an adult with mismatch repair-deficient cancer.

This clone was seen only a few times. The chain joins TRBV28 to TRBJ2-5; D is unresolved. Germline CDR1 reads MDHEN; CDR2 reads SYDVKM. The CDR3 sequence is 15 residues long. Trimming took off 2 bases at V and 7 bases at J, with 17 bases between the two ends. The CDR3 DNA follows: TGTGCCAGCAGTTTAATACCCCTTATTTCCGCGACCCAGTACTTC. This encodes CASSLIPLISATQYF.

This chain links TRBV20-1 with TRBJ2-3, with D possibly TRBD2 on 6 matching bases. V lost 3 bases, J lost 5 bases, and 6 bases lay in between. Germline assignment: CDR1 DFQATT and CDR2 SNEGSKA (reference sequence). This CDR3 is built from 11 residues. The CDR3 is CSASGRDTQYF. The CDR3 DNA is TGCAGTGCTAGCGGGAGAGATACGCAGTATTTT.

This chain links TRBV7-3 with TRBJ2-3, with TRBD2 matching over 8 bases. Germline V gene sequence: CDR1 SGHTA, CDR2 FQGTGA. V shed 5 bases, J shed 2 bases, and the junction held 6 bases outside the gene matches. The CDR3 covers 15 residues. The chain's CDR3 is CASSQSGSSTDTQYF. The CDR3 nucleotides are TGTGCCAGCAGCCAAAGCGGGAGTTCCACAGATACGCAGTATTTT. Full variable domain (remainder filled in from reference TRBV7-3 and TRBJ2-3): GAGVSQTPSNKVTEKGKYVELRCDPISGHTALYWYRQSLGQGPEFLIYFQGTGAADDSGLPNDRFFAVRPEGSVSTLKIQRTERGDSAVYLCASSQSGSSTDTQYFGPGTRLTVL.

This clone was observed once. V gene TRBV15 combines with J gene TRBJ2-7, with a possible D match to TRBD2 (6 bases). Germline V gene lookup returns CDR1 LNHNV and CDR2 YYDKDF (reference sequence). The CDR3 loop spans 12 amino acids. With 0 bases removed from V and 7 bases from J, the gap between germline ends came to 7 bases. CDR3: CATSRDGGEQYF. CDR3 nucleotides: TGTGCCACCAGCAGAGATGGGGGGGAGCAGTACTTC. Using reference TRBV15 and TRBJ2-7 for the parts outside the CDR3, the full variable domain is DAMVIQNPRYQVTQFGKPVTLSCSQTLNHNVMYWYQQKSSQAPKLLFHYYDKDFNNEADTPDNFQSRRPNTSFCFLDIRSPGLGDTAMYLCATSRDGGEQYFGPGTRLTVT.

The genes are TRBV27 and TRBJ2-3; TRBD1 might be the D (5 bases). The germline CDR1 and CDR2 sequences are MNHEY and SMNVEV (reference sequence). The CDR3 loop spans 12 amino acids. The ends were cut back, 8 bases at V and 5 bases at J, with 11 bases in the middle. The CDR3 DNA follows: TGTGCCAGCCGAAGGGGCCAAGATACGCAGTATTTT. Its translation is CASRRGQDTQYF.

V gene TRBV6-6 combines with J gene TRBJ2-2; D remains unclear. Trimming cost V 2 bases and J 2 bases, with 9 bases left between them. Germline loops: CDR1 MNHNY, CDR2 SVGAGI (reference sequence). This CDR3 contains 15 residues. CDR3 in amino acids: CASSYSTSNTGELFF. CDR3 bases: TGTGCCAGCAGTTACAGCACCAGTAACACCGGGGAGCTGTTTTTT.

The CDR3 nucleotides are TGTGCCAGCAGCTTATTCCCGGGCGGGCAAGACTCCTACGAGCAGTACTTC. It specifies CASSLFPGGQDSYEQYF. The J gene is TRBJ2-7, the V gene TRBV11-2, with a weak D call TRBD2 (5 bases). The CDR3 contains 17 residues. The V end lost 2 bases, the J end lost 0 bases, and 17 bases lay between the germline ends. Per the germline V gene, CDR1 is SGHAT and CDR2 is FQNNGV.

V is TRBV6-5 and J is TRBJ1-1, with a tentative D call TRBD1 (5 bases). The CDR3 sequence is 12 residues long. Trimming pared 0 bases from V and 7 bases from J, leaving 6 bases between. Germline V lookup: CDR1 MNHEY, CDR2 SVGAGI. The CDR3 DNA reads as TGTGCCAGCAGTTACTCGGGGGATGAAGCTTTCTTT. Translating gives CASSYSGDEAFF.

Regarding this clone: The junction shows a germline mismatch at one end, possibly a read error. V and J are TRBV7-7 and TRBJ2-2, with D possibly matching TRBD1 (6 bases). Germline assignment: CDR1 SSHAT and CDR2 FNYEAQ (reference sequence). CDR3 length equals 16 residues. The CDR3 coding sequence is TGTGCTAGCAGCTCAGAGGACAGACGGGGCACCGGGGAGCTGTTTTTT. Its protein product is CASSSEDRRGTGELFF.

This clone was found once. The chain employs TRBV19 and TRBJ2-5, with D hard to call. Trimming took off 3 bases at V and 0 bases at J, with 8 bases between the two ends. From germline, CDR1 is LNHDA and CDR2 SQIVND (reference sequence). The CDR3 has 14 residues. The chain's CDR3 is CASSIDTYQETQYF. The CDR3 coding sequence is TGTGCCAGTAGTATCGACACGTACCAAGAGACCCAGTACTTC. Full variable domain (rest looked up from reference TRBV19 and TRBJ2-5): DGGITQSPKYLFRKEGQNVTLSCEQNLNHDAMYWYRQDPGQGLRLIYYSQIVNDFQKGDIAEGYSVSREKKESFPLTVTSAQKNPTAFYLCASSIDTYQETQYFGPGTRLLVL.

This chain connects TRBV15 to TRBJ2-1; TRBD2 matches at 9 bases. The CDR3 extends over 15 amino acids. Losses at the gene ends were 0 bases for V and 15 bases for J; bases not matched to a gene: 12. CDR1 and CDR2 (germline): LNHNV, YYDKDF (reference sequence). The CDR3 spells CATSRDRGTSQRGFF. DNA of the CDR3: TGTGCCACCAGCAGAGATCGGGGGACTAGCCAAAGAGGGTTCTTC.

This clone was observed a few times. The gene calls are TRBV6-5 and TRBJ2-1; the D gene is possibly TRBD1 (6 bases). V gave up 2 bases and J gave up 8 bases, with 10 bases separating them. Per the germline V gene, CDR1 is MNHEY and CDR2 is SVGAGI. The CDR3 totals 13 residues. As DNA, the CDR3 is TGTGCCAGCAGTTACCGGCCAGGGGATGAGCAGTTCTTC. It translates to CASSYRPGDEQFF.

The V call is TRBV2, the J call TRBJ2-4; 7 bases map to TRBD2. The trim removed 7 bases at V and 4 bases at J, leaving 13 bases unmatched. The V gene's germline CDR1 is SNHLY and CDR2 FYNNEI. This CDR3 region has 16 residues. The CDR3 region is CASTEHLAASKNIQYF. CDR3 DNA sequence: TGTGCCAGCACCGAGCATCTAGCGGCCTCTAAAAACATTCAGTACTTC.